These 29 T cell receptor beta chains came from one sample sequenced in a study of shared clonotypes between healthy human individuals. Some clones are missing from TCRdb's copy, which holds only in-frame ones; the method was immunoSEQ multiplex PCR. The data hold millions of clones, with approximately 94% observed a single time. The sequenced sample was naive CD4+ T cells sorted from blood. The subset was: CD45RA+ positively selected. The receptors stem from a man aged 18 to 29 in good health.

The CDR3 region has the DNA TGCGCCAGCAGCTTGGTTGTCAGGGTCCCCGGCTCCTACAATGAGCAGTTCTTC. It codes for CASSLVVRVPGSYNEQFF. V gene TRBV5-1 combines with J gene TRBJ2-1, with D possibly TRBD1 on 5 matching bases. CDR1 and CDR2 from the germline V gene are SGHRS and YFSETQ. V was cut by 0 bases and J by 0 bases, with 16 bases left in between. The CDR3 is made up of 18 amino acids.

This chain uses TRBV11-2 with TRBJ2-2; D possibly uses TRBD1 or TRBD2 (5 bases each). The CDR3 sequence is 15 residues long. The germline V gene has CDR1 SGHAT and CDR2 FQNNGV. The V gene lost 6 bases and the J gene lost 2 bases, with 13 bases spanning the gap. The chain's CDR3 is CASRRPGPNTGELFF. As DNA, the CDR3 is TGTGCCAGCAGGAGGCCGGGACCCAACACCGGGGAGCTGTTTTTT.

This clone was counted between two and nine times. CDR3: CASSGTGGLNSPLHF. The DNA of the CDR3 is TGTGCCAGCAGTGGGACAGGGGGCTTAAATTCACCCCTCCACTTT. The chain uses TRBV6-1 and TRBJ1-6; TRBD1 matches 11 bases. The germline V gene encodes CDR1 MNHNS and CDR2 SASEGT. The J segment lost 7 bases and the V segment lost 4 bases, leaving 3 bases of the junction unmatched. CDR3 length equals 15 residues.

The rearrangement uses TRBV6-1 and TRBJ1-1; weak D call: TRBD1 (5 bases). V lost 0 bases and J lost 11, with 13 bases in between. Germline V lookup: CDR1 MNHNS, CDR2 SASEGT. The CDR3 spans 13 residues. This CDR3 is CASSEAPGHRAFF. The DNA of the CDR3 is TGTGCCAGCAGTGAAGCGCCCGGACACCGGGCTTTCTTT.

V usage is TRBV19 and J usage is TRBJ2-7; TRBD1 matches at 8 bases. The CDR3 covers 16 residues. Germline V gene data show CDR1 as LNHDA and CDR2 as SQIVND (reference sequence). Trimming removed 4 bases from V and 2 bases from J; junction bases left unmatched: 10. As DNA, the CDR3 is TGTGCCAGTAGTAACATCCGGGACAGGCAAACCTACGAGCAGTACTTC. Its protein is CASSNIRDRQTYEQYF.

This chain connects TRBV6-6 to TRBJ2-1; no clear D gene. Trimming took off 9 bases at V and 9 bases at J, with 12 bases between the two ends. Germline assignment: CDR1 MNHNY and CDR2 SVGAGI (reference sequence). The CDR3 contains 11 residues. Here the CDR3 DNA reads TGTGCCAGTTCTTGGAGAGGTGAGCAGTTCTTC. It specifies CASSWRGEQFF.

J is TRBJ1-2 and V is TRBV2; D uncertain. Trimming stripped 6 bases from V and 7 bases from J, with 12 bases between. This CDR3 has 12 amino acids. Looked up from germline, CDR1 is SNHLY and CDR2 is FYNNEI. For the CDR3, the DNA is TGTGCCAGCAGCGTACAAGGGTCTGGCTACACCTTC. This encodes CASSVQGSGYTF.

The chain uses TRBV21-1 and TRBJ2-7; TRBD1 is the table's D call, not checked against the DNA. TRBV21-1 is deemed a pseudogene. This CDR3 contains 15 residues. CDR3 bases: TGTGCCAGCATTCGCGCTAGGGGCACTTCCTACGAGCAGTACTTC. Translation: CASIRARGTSYEQYF.

This rearrangement joins TRBV4-1 to TRBJ1-6; 9 bases fit TRBD1. The V gene end was trimmed by 4 bases and the J gene end by 1 base; junction bases not matched to a gene: 11. Germline assignment: CDR1 MGHRA and CDR2 YSYEKL. This CDR3 has 19 amino acids. The CDR3 DNA follows: TGCGCCAGCAGCCTCCATAGGACAGGGGCGACGTCCTATAATTCACCCCTCCACTTT. Amino acid sequence: CASSLHRTGATSYNSPLHF.

The chain is built from TRBV5-5 and TRBJ1-2; 8 nucleotides agree with TRBD1. Germline V gene data show CDR1 as SGHKS and CDR2 as YYEKEE (reference sequence). V was clipped by 3 bases and J by 5 bases; unmatched bases: 12. This CDR3 comprises 16 residues. The CDR3 loop reads CASSSRSPGGAYGYTF. As DNA, the CDR3 is TGTGCCAGCAGCTCGAGAAGCCCAGGGGGCGCGTATGGCTACACCTTC.

Concerning this clone itself: An end of the junction differs from the germline gene, which may be a read error. The CDR3 nucleotides are TGTGCCGGCAGCAGGCTAAACGTGAACACCGGGGAGCTGTTTTTT. Amino acid sequence: CAGSRLNVNTGELFF. The rearrangement uses TRBV6-1 and TRBJ2-2; D is undetermined. The CDR3 runs 15 residues. Germline V gene data show CDR1 as MNHNS and CDR2 as SASEGT.

This rearrangement joins TRBV5-4 to TRBJ2-2, with TRBD2 as a possible D gene (6 bases). The CDR3 is 16 amino acids. The ends were cut back, 4 bases at V and 5 bases at J, with 18 bases in the middle. Germline V gives CDR1 SGHNT, CDR2 YYREEE (reference sequence). Here the CDR3 DNA reads TGTGCCAGCAGCCAAGAGACTACCCGGGGGACCGGGGAGCTGTTTTTT. It specifies CASSQETTRGTGELFF.

The genes are TRBV7-6 and TRBJ2-2; D is perhaps TRBD1 (6 bases). V lost 0 bases and J 5 bases, leaving 16 bases between the germline ends. Germline V CDR1 and CDR2: SGHVS, FNYEAQ. The CDR3 loop spans 17 amino acids. In DNA, the CDR3 is TGTGCCAGCAGCTTAGCAATCCCAGGGGTCGGGACCGGGGAGCTGTTTTTT. Its protein is CASSLAIPGVGTGELFF. Drawing the rest from reference TRBV7-6 and TRBJ2-2, the complete variable domain is GAGVSQSPRYKVTKRGQDVALRCDPISGHVSLYWYRQALGQGPEFLTYFNYEAQQDKSGLPNDRFSAERPEGSISTLTIQRTEQRDSAMYRCASSLAIPGVGTGELFFGEGSRLTVL.

Details on this clone: The sample has other DNA sequences that encode this CDR3 too. The chain couples TRBV5-4 to TRBJ2-3; D gene ambiguous. CDR1 is SGHNT and CDR2 is YYREEE in the germline V gene (reference sequence). V lost 6 bases, J lost 2 bases, and 4 bases lay in between. The CDR3 extends over 11 amino acids. CDR3 residues: CASTSTDTQYF. In DNA, the CDR3 is TGTGCCAGCACCTCCACAGATACGCAGTATTTT.

Details on this clone: Other DNA variants within this sample encode the same CDR3. The chain links TRBV5-1 to TRBJ1-3; no firm D call. V lost 0 bases and J lost 0, with 7 bases in between. There are 15 residues in the CDR3. CDR1 and CDR2 (germline): SGHRS, YFSETQ. In DNA form, the CDR3 reads TGCGCCAGCAGCTTGGCAGGAGTCTCTGGAAACACCATATATTTT. This translates into CASSLAGVSGNTIYF.

This clone appeared once. The chain uses TRBV30 and TRBJ1-3; a weak D match, TRBD1 (5 bases). CDR3 length: 10 residues. Germline loops: CDR1 GTSNPN, CDR2 SVGIG (reference sequence). The V end was cut by 1 base, the J end by 10 bases, with 5 bases between. The CDR3 is CAWSGGTIYF. In DNA, the CDR3 is TGTGCCTGGAGTGGGGGGACCATATATTTT.

The chain carries TRBV5-1 and TRBJ2-7; 10 bases match TRBD1. The V gene end was trimmed by 0 bases and the J gene end by 6 bases; junction bases not matched to a gene: 6. Per the germline V gene, CDR1 is SGHRS and CDR2 is YFSETQ. The CDR3 contains 15 residues. CDR3 region: CASSLVAGQGLEQYF. The CDR3 DNA follows: TGCGCCAGCAGCTTGGTGGCGGGACAGGGGCTCGAGCAGTACTTC.

CDR3 sequence: CASSYSWTGGNYEQYF. CDR3 coding DNA: TGTGCCAGCAGTTACTCCTGGACAGGGGGTAACTACGAGCAGTACTTC. The V gene is TRBV6-5, the J gene TRBJ2-7; 10 bases line up with TRBD1. Trimming removed 0 bases from V and 3 bases from J; junction bases left unmatched: 5. Germline assignment: CDR1 MNHEY and CDR2 SVGAGI. The CDR3 spans 16 residues.

For this clone: The same CDR3 arises from other DNA sequences in this sample as well. This chain joins TRBV7-2 and TRBJ2-1; D gene ambiguous. Between the trimmed V and J ends, which lost 1 base and 7 bases, there was a span of 8 bases. The CDR3 loop spans 13 amino acids. Germline V lookup: CDR1 SGHTA, CDR2 FQGNSA. CDR3 amino acids: CASSLDRLNEQFF. The CDR3 bases are TGTGCCAGCAGCTTAGATAGGTTAAATGAGCAGTTCTTC.

The chain has TRBV4-1 and TRBJ1-2, with a possible D match to TRBD1 (6 bases). Germline CDR1 MGHRA, CDR2 YSYEKL. This CDR3 spans 16 amino acids. Trimming took 1 base from V and 1 from J, leaving 13 bases between them. Here the CDR3 reads CASSQVSQGLNYGYTF. DNA of the CDR3: TGCGCCAGCAGCCAAGTTTCACAGGGCCTTAACTATGGCTACACCTTC.

V and J are TRBV6-5 and TRBJ1-1, with TRBD1 as a possible D gene (5 bases). With 6 bases removed from V and 4 bases from J, the gap between germline ends came to 12 bases. From germline, CDR1 is MNHEY and CDR2 SVGAGI. The CDR3 runs 13 residues. CDR3 sequence: CASRRGASTEAFF. The CDR3 DNA follows: TGTGCCAGCAGGCGAGGGGCTAGCACTGAAGCTTTCTTT.

The rearrangement uses TRBV10-3 and TRBJ2-7; D is unclear. V shed 0 bases and J shed 0 bases, with 6 bases lying between them. The CDR3 length is 14 residues. CDR1 and CDR2 (germline): ENHRY, SYGVKD. The CDR3: CAISESAHSYEQYF. The DNA of the CDR3 is TGTGCCATCAGTGAGTCCGCCCACTCCTACGAGCAGTACTTC.

The rearrangement joins TRBV5-1 to TRBJ2-2, with a tentative D call TRBD1 (6 bases). Germline V gene data show CDR1 as SGHRS and CDR2 as YFSETQ. This CDR3 has 14 residues. The V end was cut by 4 bases, the J end by 3 bases, with 10 bases between. The CDR3 protein is CASSGTGYTGELFF. Here the CDR3 DNA reads TGCGCCAGCAGCGGAACAGGGTACACCGGGGAGCTGTTTTTT.

The V and J genes are TRBV28 and TRBJ1-5; a possible D gene is TRBD1 (5 bases). This CDR3 has 15 amino acids. V was shortened by 3 bases and J by 6 bases, with 15 bases between the two germline ends. From germline, CDR1 is MDHEN and CDR2 SYDVKM. CDR3 region: CASSFARALGQPQHF. The CDR3 region has the DNA TGTGCCAGCAGTTTTGCCAGGGCACTAGGTCAGCCCCAGCATTTT.

V usage is TRBV7-8 and J usage is TRBJ2-1; D is tentatively TRBD1 or TRBD2 (5 bases each). The germline V gene encodes CDR1 SGHVS and CDR2 FQNEAQ. The CDR3 covers 15 residues. Trimming removed 0 bases from V and 7 bases from J, with 13 bases in between. CDR3 bases: TGTGCCAGCAGCTTAGCGGTGTGGGGGTATAATGAGCAGTTCTTC. This gives the protein CASSLAVWGYNEQFF.

The chain couples TRBV5-6 to TRBJ2-5, with TRBD2 matching over 8 bases. With V trimmed by 4 bases and J by 2 bases, 7 bases remained unmatched. CDR1 SGHDT and CDR2 YYEEEE come from the germline V gene. The CDR3 runs 15 residues. CDR3 sequence: CASSPSGGPQETQYF. CDR3 DNA sequence: TGTGCCAGCAGCCCCTCGGGGGGGCCTCAAGAGACCCAGTACTTC.

A word on this clone: The sample holds other DNA sequences that translate to the same CDR3. The chain carries TRBV7-2 and TRBJ2-7; 10 positions match TRBD2. The V gene end was trimmed by 1 base and the J gene end by 2 bases; junction bases not matched to a gene: 2. Germline V lookup: CDR1 SGHTA, CDR2 FQGNSA. CDR3 length: 15 amino acids. The CDR3 DNA reads as TGTGCCAGCAGCTTAGAACTAGCGGGGACCTACGAGCAGTACTTC. This sequence encodes CASSLELAGTYEQYF.

The chain carries TRBV29-1 and TRBJ1-1; D ambiguous. This CDR3 region has 14 residues. Trimming removed 3 bases at V and 0 bases at J, with 11 bases between. Germline loops: CDR1 SQVTM, CDR2 ANQGSEA. CDR3 loop: CSVEKGPMNTEAFF. The CDR3 nucleotides read TGCAGCGTTGAGAAAGGTCCCATGAACACTGAAGCTTTCTTT. Filled out from reference TRBV29-1 and TRBJ1-1, the complete variable domain reads SAVISQKPSRDICQRGTSLTIQCQVDSQVTMMFWYRQQPGQSLTLIATANQGSEATYESGFVIDKFPISRPNLTFSTLTVSNMSPEDSSIYLCSVEKGPMNTEAFFGQGTRLTVV.

The V gene is TRBV30, the J gene TRBJ2-2; 9 nucleotides agree with TRBD2. Germline V gene sequence: CDR1 GTSNPN, CDR2 SVGIG (reference sequence). V lost 5 bases and J lost 5; bases outside the gene matches: 6. This CDR3 region has 14 residues. Here the CDR3 DNA reads TGTGCCTGGTCTGGGACTAGCCCAACCGGGGAGCTGTTTTTT. Protein product: CAWSGTSPTGELFF.